The 31 T cell receptor beta chains given below trace back to one sample, sequenced in a study of blood T cell repertoires in COVID-19. Here immunoSEQ multiplex PCR was the method, and the copy in TCRdb shows in-frame clones only, minus some. There are under 150,000 clones in the sample; 80% to 90% occur only once, and around 2.5% lies in the top ten. The sample consisted of PBMCs or T cells enriched from blood (not recorded which). The receptors come from a woman aged 50 to 60 who had recovered from COVID-19.

The rearrangement links TRBV5-1 to TRBJ2-7, with D perhaps matching TRBD1 (7 bases). This CDR3 has 15 residues. V was cut by 0 bases and J by 5 bases, with 15 bases left in between. Germline-derived CDR1 and CDR2 are SGHRS and YFSETQ. The CDR3 spells CASSLGSGGSDEQYF. The DNA for the CDR3 is TGCGCCAGCAGCTTGGGGTCAGGGGGGAGCGACGAGCAGTACTTC.

V is TRBV6-5 and J is TRBJ2-3; 8 positions match TRBD2. Germline assignment: CDR1 MNHEY and CDR2 SVGAGI. V dropped 6 bases and J dropped 0; count of bases not matched to a gene: 5. The CDR3 runs 15 residues. The CDR3 region has the DNA TGTGCCAGCAGGCTTGAGCGGGGGAGCACAGATACGCAGTATTTT. Encoded protein: CASRLERGSTDTQYF.

The chain joins TRBV18 to TRBJ1-5; 7 positions match TRBD1. V lost 2 bases and J lost 2; bases outside the gene matches: 0. This CDR3 is 14 amino acids long. CDR1 is KGHSH and CDR2 is LQKENI in the germline V gene. CDR3 region: CASSPGTGNQPQHF. The CDR3 DNA follows: TGTGCCAGCTCACCAGGGACAGGCAATCAGCCCCAGCATTTT.

The chain has TRBV5-1 and TRBJ1-4; 12 nucleotides line up with TRBD1. CDR1 SGHRS and CDR2 YFSETQ come from the germline V gene. The CDR3 loop spans 15 amino acids. The ends lost 3 bases at V and 5 bases at J; junction bases unmatched: 2. The CDR3 reads CASSSGTGGNEKLFF. The DNA of the CDR3 is TGCGCCAGCAGCTCGGGGACAGGGGGCAATGAAAAACTGTTTTTT.

In regard to this clone: Other DNA sequences from this sample encode an identical CDR3 as well. The chain employs TRBV7-8 and TRBJ2-7; D may be TRBD1 (5 bases). V was trimmed by 8 bases and J by 2 bases, leaving 10 bases between them. The CDR3 sequence is 12 residues long. Germline V CDR1 and CDR2: SGHVS, FQNEAQ. Here the CDR3 reads CASSRGTYEQYF. The CDR3 DNA reads as TGTGCCAGCTCTAGGGGAACCTACGAGCAGTACTTC.

The gene calls are TRBV4-1 and TRBJ2-1; 15 bases are a match to TRBD2. Unmatched junction bases numbered 9, after V lost 3 bases and J lost 6 bases. This CDR3 region has 18 residues. Germline-derived CDR1 and CDR2 are MGHRA and YSYEKL. CDR3 loop: CASSQQGTSGGLGNEQFF. The CDR3 DNA reads as TGCGCCAGCAGCCAGCAAGGGACTAGCGGGGGGCTGGGCAATGAGCAGTTCTTC.

This clone has more than one count but fewer than ten. The chain uses TRBV7-2 and TRBJ2-3; a possible D gene is TRBD2 (6 bases). Deletions cut 7 bases from V and 3 bases from J, with 11 bases between. The CDR3 totals 13 residues. The germline V gene encodes CDR1 SGHTA and CDR2 FQGNSA. CDR3: CASTGGLTDTQYF. DNA for the CDR3: TGTGCCAGCACCGGGGGTCTGACAGATACGCAGTATTTT.

This clone was picked up one time. The chain couples TRBV28 to TRBJ1-3, with unresolved D. The V end lost 2 bases, the J end lost 8 bases, and 7 bases lay between the germline ends. Germline CDR1 reads MDHEN; CDR2 reads SYDVKM. There are 12 residues in the CDR3. CDR3 nucleotides: TGTGCCAGCAGTTTAGCTACAGACACCATATATTTT. Protein sequence: CASSLATDTIYF.

The chain joins TRBV19 to TRBJ1-1, with 8 bases lining up with TRBD1. The germline V gene has CDR1 LNHDA and CDR2 SQIVND (reference sequence). Trimming at V came to 5 bases and at J to 1 base, leaving 6 bases not matched to a gene. This CDR3 is 15 amino acids long. CDR3 in DNA: TGTGCCAGTAGTCCGACAGGGGCCGGGAACACTGAAGCTTTCTTT. This encodes CASSPTGAGNTEAFF.

About this clone itself: Other DNA variants within this sample encode the same CDR3. This chain joins TRBV4-1 and TRBJ2-7; 9 bases map to TRBD2. Losses at the gene ends were 0 bases for V and 3 bases for J; bases not matched to a gene: 3. The CDR3 totals 15 residues. Germline CDR1 reads MGHRA; CDR2 reads YSYEKL. The CDR3 DNA reads TGCGCCAGCAGCCAAGATAGCGGGGGAGGCTACGAGCAGTACTTC. This codes for CASSQDSGGGYEQYF.

The chain employs TRBV5-1 and TRBJ1-4; D not certain. There are 17 residues in the CDR3. Germline V CDR1 and CDR2: SGHRS, YFSETQ. The V end was cut by 0 bases, the J end by 3 bases, with 15 bases between. The CDR3, as DNA: TGCGCCAGCAGCTTGGGCCGGGCACGGGAAGCTAATGAAAAACTGTTTTTT. Its translation: CASSLGRAREANEKLFF.

The chain uses TRBV11-3 and TRBJ2-7; D is possibly TRBD2 (7 bases). With 5 bases removed from V and 0 bases from J, the gap between germline ends came to 17 bases. CDR3 size: 16 residues. The germline gives CDR1 SGHNT, CDR2 YENEEA. CDR3 loop: CASSPSGKGGSYEQYF. CDR3 in DNA: TGTGCCAGCAGCCCCAGCGGGAAGGGGGGCTCCTACGAGCAGTACTTC. The full variable domain, its missing parts supplied by reference TRBV11-3 and TRBJ2-7, is EAGVVQSPRYKIIEKKQPVAFWCNPISGHNTLYWYLQNLGQGPELLIRYENEEAVDDSQLPKDRFSAERLKGVDSTLKIQPAELGDSAVYLCASSPSGKGGSYEQYFGPGTRLTVT.

The V and J genes are TRBV18 and TRBJ1-1, with 8 bases that match TRBD1. CDR1 KGHSH and CDR2 LQKENI come from the germline V gene. V trimming: 9 bases; J trimming: 0 bases; junction bases outside the gene matches: 9. CDR3 size: 15 residues. The CDR3 sequence is CARHIRGRMNTEAFF. In nucleotides, the CDR3 is TGTGCCAGGCACATCAGGGGGCGTATGAACACTGAAGCTTTCTTT.

The chain combines TRBV11-2 with TRBJ2-3; D is unclear. The germline V and J ends were trimmed by 5 bases and 6 bases, with 12 bases remaining between them. CDR3 length: 13 residues. Germline V gene data show CDR1 as SGHAT and CDR2 as FQNNGV. The CDR3 sequence: CASSQVPRDTQYF. CDR3 coding DNA: TGTGCCAGCAGCCAGGTCCCCCGGGATACGCAGTATTTT.

The chain employs TRBV9 and TRBJ1-1; D ambiguous. The V and J ends lost 3 bases and 5 bases respectively, with 5 bases between them. The CDR3 is made up of 11 amino acids. CDR1 and CDR2 (germline): SGDLS, YYNGEE. This CDR3 is CASSGGTEAFF. The CDR3 DNA follows: TGTGCCAGCAGCGGAGGTACTGAAGCTTTCTTT.

This chain links TRBV6-5 with TRBJ1-5; no reliable D call. V was cut by 7 bases and J by 7 bases, with 14 bases left in between. Germline assignment: CDR1 MNHEY and CDR2 SVGAGI. The CDR3 contains 13 residues. The CDR3 DNA follows: TGTGCCAGCAATGCAAGAAGTAGACAGCCCCAGCATTTT. Its translation is CASNARSRQPQHF.

CDR3 loop: CASTDRDRGLGYTF. DNA of the CDR3: TGTGCCAGCACGGACCGGGACAGGGGGCTTGGCTACACCTTC. The V call is TRBV18, the J call TRBJ1-2; 12 nucleotides match TRBD1. CDR1 and CDR2 (germline): KGHSH, LQKENI. Trimming took 8 bases from V and 7 from J; bases not matched to a gene: 8. This CDR3 region has 14 residues. Full variable domain (outside the CDR3, taken from reference TRBV18 and TRBJ1-2): NAGVMQNPRHLVRRRGQEARLRCSPMKGHSHVYWYRQLPEEGLKFMVYLQKENIIDESGMPKERFSAEFPKEGPSILRIQQVVRGDSAAYFCASTDRDRGLGYTFGSGTRLTVV.

This clone was picked up a small number of times. This chain joins TRBV11-3 and TRBJ1-1, with 7 bases lining up with TRBD1. The V segment lost 3 bases and the J segment 5 bases; nucleotides outside the gene matches: 6. This CDR3 has 14 amino acids. Germline CDR1 reads SGHNT; CDR2 reads YENEEA. CDR3: CASSFGAGGTEAFF. The CDR3 region has the DNA TGTGCCAGCAGCTTCGGGGCAGGGGGGACTGAAGCTTTCTTT.

V is TRBV5-1 and J is TRBJ2-6; D is possibly TRBD1 (6 bases). The CDR3 runs to 19 residues. V was pared by 1 base and J by 0 bases, with 17 bases between. Germline CDR1 reads SGHRS; CDR2 reads YFSETQ. CDR3 loop: CASSLPPGQSYSGANVLTF. The CDR3 bases are TGCGCCAGCAGCTTGCCCCCCGGACAGTCCTACTCTGGGGCCAACGTCCTGACTTTC.

The chain recombines TRBV4-2 with TRBJ2-3; 10 bases are a match to TRBD2. V trimming: 3 bases; J trimming: 1 base; junction bases outside the gene matches: 4. This CDR3 has 16 amino acids. Germline V lookup: CDR1 LGHNA, CDR2 YNFKEQ. The CDR3 bases are TGTGCCAGCAGCCATGGACTAGCGGATGGCACAGATACGCAGTATTTT. It codes for CASSHGLADGTDTQYF.

This rearrangement joins TRBV10-3 to TRBJ2-7; possibly TRBD1 for D (5 bases). CDR3 length equals 10 residues. Germline V gene data show CDR1 as ENHRY and CDR2 as SYGVKD. The CDR3 DNA is TGTGCAACAGGAGCCTACGAGCAGTACTTC. Protein: CATGAYEQYF.

The V gene is TRBV25-1, the J gene TRBJ1-3, with 9 bases lining up with TRBD1. Germline CDR1 MGHDK, CDR2 SYGVNS. Trimming removed 5 bases from V and 0 bases from J; junction bases left unmatched: 5. This CDR3 contains 16 residues. Here the CDR3 DNA reads TGTGCCAGCAGTTTCCGGGACAGGGTCTCTGGAAACACCATATATTTT. Protein sequence: CASSFRDRVSGNTIYF.

The chain is built from TRBV7-2 and TRBJ1-5, with D maybe TRBD1 (5 bases). With 5 bases removed from V and 6 bases from J, the gap between germline ends came to 11 bases. The CDR3 length is 13 residues. Germline-derived CDR1 and CDR2 are SGHTA and FQGNSA. CDR3 nucleotides: TGTGCCAGCAGCATTCGACAGCTTCAGCCCCAGCATTTT. The encoded protein is CASSIRQLQPQHF.

The J gene is TRBJ1-4, the V gene TRBV7-2, with D possibly TRBD1 on 6 matching bases. V was clipped by 5 bases and J by 5 bases, with 18 bases between them. Germline V gene lookup returns CDR1 SGHTA and CDR2 FQGNSA. The CDR3 has 16 residues. As DNA, the CDR3 is TGTGCCAGCAGCGACCCCGGGGACACCCACAATGAAAAACTGTTTTTT. It translates to CASSDPGDTHNEKLFF.

This clone was seen a single time. The V call is TRBV6-2 or TRBV6-3, the J call TRBJ1-5, with 8 bases fitting TRBD1. The V gene end was trimmed by 5 bases and the J gene end by 0 bases; junction bases not matched to a gene: 6. This CDR3 has 16 amino acids. CDR1 MNHEY and CDR2 SVGEGT come from the germline V gene. CDR3 DNA: TGTGCCAGCAGTCCCGACAGGGGCTATAGCAATCAGCCCCAGCATTTT. It codes for CASSPDRGYSNQPQHF.

This clone was observed a single time. The J gene is TRBJ1-1, the V gene TRBV4-1; 8 bases fit TRBD1. CDR1 is MGHRA, CDR2 YSYEKL, per germline. The CDR3 sequence is 16 residues long. V trimming: 4 bases; J trimming: 0 bases; junction bases outside the gene matches: 7. The CDR3 sequence is CASSPDRVRMNTEAFF. Here the CDR3 DNA reads TGCGCCAGCAGCCCGGACAGGGTAAGGATGAACACTGAAGCTTTCTTT.

The chain uses TRBV6-5 and TRBJ2-2, with a tentative D call TRBD1 (6 bases). CDR3 length equals 14 residues. The V and J ends lost 6 bases and 1 base respectively, with 9 bases between them. Germline assignment: CDR1 MNHEY and CDR2 SVGAGI. The CDR3 DNA reads TGTGCCAGCAGGACAGGAGTGAACACCGGGGAGCTGTTTTTT. It is translated as CASRTGVNTGELFF.

The rearrangement joins TRBV6-5 to TRBJ1-5, with D uncertain. This CDR3 comprises 16 residues. The V end was cut by 2 bases, the J end by 3 bases, with 14 bases between. CDR1 is MNHEY, CDR2 SVGAGI, per germline. The CDR3 sequence: CASSYPPVVANQPQHF. The DNA for the CDR3 is TGTGCCAGCAGTTACCCCCCGGTGGTCGCCAATCAGCCCCAGCATTTT.

The chain links TRBV11-1 to TRBJ2-7, with 7 bases aligning to TRBD1. Germline V gene sequence: CDR1 SGHAT, CDR2 FQDESV (reference sequence). V shed 5 bases, J shed 2 bases, and the junction held 3 bases outside the gene matches. There are 13 residues in the CDR3. CDR3 in amino acids: CASSQTGPYEQYF. CDR3 sequence (DNA): TGTGCCAGCAGCCAGACAGGGCCCTACGAGCAGTACTTC.

The chain uses TRBV7-2 and TRBJ2-5, with D possibly TRBD2 on 5 matching bases. The CDR3 runs to 15 residues. The V gene's germline CDR1 is SGHTA and CDR2 FQGNSA. V was pared by 3 bases and J by 0 bases, with 11 bases between. In nucleotides, the CDR3 is TGTGCCAGCAGCTTCGGGGATTTGTACCAAGAGACCCAGTACTTC. This gives the protein CASSFGDLYQETQYF.

This clone was observed once. J is TRBJ2-2 and V is TRBV7-2, with D tentatively TRBD1 (5 bases). The germline gives CDR1 SGHTA, CDR2 FQGNSA. This CDR3 region has 13 residues. With 4 bases removed from V and 4 bases from J, the gap between germline ends came to 7 bases. The CDR3 spells CASSSRVTGELFF. CDR3 DNA sequence: TGTGCCAGCAGCTCCAGGGTCACCGGGGAGCTGTTTTTT.